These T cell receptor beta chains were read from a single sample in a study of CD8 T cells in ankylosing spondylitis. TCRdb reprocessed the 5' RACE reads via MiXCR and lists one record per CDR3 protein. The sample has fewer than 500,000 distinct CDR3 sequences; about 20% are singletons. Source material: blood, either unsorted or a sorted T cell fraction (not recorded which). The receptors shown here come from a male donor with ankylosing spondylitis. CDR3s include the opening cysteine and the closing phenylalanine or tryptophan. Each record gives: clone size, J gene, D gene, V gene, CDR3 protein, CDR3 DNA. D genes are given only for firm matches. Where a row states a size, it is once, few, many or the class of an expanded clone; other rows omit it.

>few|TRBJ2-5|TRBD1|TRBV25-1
CASSEYRGQGQETQYF
TGTGCCAGCAGTGAATACCGAGGACAGGGGCAAGAGACCCAGTACTTC
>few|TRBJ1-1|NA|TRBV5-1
CASSPDPRVTEAFF
TGCGCCAGCAGCCCGGACCCCCGGGTCACTGAAGCTTTCTTT
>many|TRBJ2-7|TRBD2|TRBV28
CASRSVTSGSSYEQYF
TGTGCCAGTCGGTCTGTTACTAGCGGGAGTTCCTACGAGCAGTACTTC
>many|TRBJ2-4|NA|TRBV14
CASSQSFGNIQYF
TGTGCCAGCAGCCAAAGTTTCGGAAACATTCAGTACTTC
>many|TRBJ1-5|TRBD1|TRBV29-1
CSVLQGDSNQPQHF
TGCAGCGTGCTCCAGGGGGATAGCAATCAGCCCCAGCATTTT
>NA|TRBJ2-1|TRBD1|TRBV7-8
CASSLGDRAYGEQFF
TGTGCCAGCAGCTTAGGGGACAGGGCTTACGGTGAGCAGTTCTTC
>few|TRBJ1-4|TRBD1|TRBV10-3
CAIRSGTDNEKLFF
TGTGCCATCAGATCCGGGACAGATAATGAAAAACTGTTTTTT
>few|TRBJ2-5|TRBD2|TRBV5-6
CASSLGLGVETQYF
TGTGCCAGCAGCCTCGGACTAGGAGTAGAGACCCAGTACTTC
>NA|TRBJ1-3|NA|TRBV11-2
CASSTRRDGAFSGNTIYF
TGTGCCAGCAGCACGAGACGAGACGGAGCCTTCTCTGGAAACACCATATATTTT
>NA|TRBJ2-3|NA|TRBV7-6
CASSLGGYLGGTQYF
TGTGCCAGCAGCTTAGGTGGCTATCTGGGGGGTACGCAGTATTTT
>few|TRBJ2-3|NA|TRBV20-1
CSAPGSRGFSRGQYF
TGCAGTGCTCCTGGGTCCCGGGGCTTCTCCCGGGGGCAGTATTTT
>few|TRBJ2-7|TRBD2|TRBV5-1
CASSSGLAGEGYEQYF
TGCGCCAGCAGCTCGGGACTAGCGGGAGAGGGTTACGAGCAGTACTTC
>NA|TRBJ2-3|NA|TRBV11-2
CASSLFRGGTDTQYF
TGTGCCAGCAGCTTATTCCGGGGTGGCACAGATACGCAGTATTTT
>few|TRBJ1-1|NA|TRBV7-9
CASSLNSGLAFF
TGTGCCAGCAGCTTAAATTCGGGGTTAGCTTTCTTT
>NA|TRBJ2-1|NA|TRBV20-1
CSAAASGEVNEQFF
TGCAGTGCAGCCGCAAGCGGAGAGGTCAATGAGCAGTTCTTC